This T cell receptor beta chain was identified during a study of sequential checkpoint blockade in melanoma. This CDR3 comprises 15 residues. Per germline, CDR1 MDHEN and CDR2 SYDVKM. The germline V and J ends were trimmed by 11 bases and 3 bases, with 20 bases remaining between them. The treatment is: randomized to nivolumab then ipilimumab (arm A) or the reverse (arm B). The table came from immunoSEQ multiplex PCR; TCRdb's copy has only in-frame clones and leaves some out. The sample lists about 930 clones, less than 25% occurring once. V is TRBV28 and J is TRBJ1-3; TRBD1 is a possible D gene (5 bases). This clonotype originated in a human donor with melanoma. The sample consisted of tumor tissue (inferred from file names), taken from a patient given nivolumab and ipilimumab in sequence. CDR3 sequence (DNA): TGTGCCCACCAGGGATCCGACACGGGTGGAAACACCATATATTTT. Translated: CAHQGSDTGGNTIYF.